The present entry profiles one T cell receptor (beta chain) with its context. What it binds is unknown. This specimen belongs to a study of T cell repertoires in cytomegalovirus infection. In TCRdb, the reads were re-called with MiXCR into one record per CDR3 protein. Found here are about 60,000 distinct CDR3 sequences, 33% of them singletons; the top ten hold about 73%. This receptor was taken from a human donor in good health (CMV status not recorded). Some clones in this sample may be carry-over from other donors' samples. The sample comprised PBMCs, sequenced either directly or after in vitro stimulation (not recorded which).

CDR3 region: CASRPGRASYEQYF. The CDR3 bases are TGTGCCAGCAGGCCGGGACGGGCATCCTACGAGCAGTACTTC. The chain is built from TRBV12-3 or TRBV12-4 and TRBJ2-7; either TRBD1 or TRBD2 may fit D (5 bases each). The V gene lost 6 bases and the J gene lost 1 base, with 13 bases spanning the gap. This CDR3 spans 14 amino acids.